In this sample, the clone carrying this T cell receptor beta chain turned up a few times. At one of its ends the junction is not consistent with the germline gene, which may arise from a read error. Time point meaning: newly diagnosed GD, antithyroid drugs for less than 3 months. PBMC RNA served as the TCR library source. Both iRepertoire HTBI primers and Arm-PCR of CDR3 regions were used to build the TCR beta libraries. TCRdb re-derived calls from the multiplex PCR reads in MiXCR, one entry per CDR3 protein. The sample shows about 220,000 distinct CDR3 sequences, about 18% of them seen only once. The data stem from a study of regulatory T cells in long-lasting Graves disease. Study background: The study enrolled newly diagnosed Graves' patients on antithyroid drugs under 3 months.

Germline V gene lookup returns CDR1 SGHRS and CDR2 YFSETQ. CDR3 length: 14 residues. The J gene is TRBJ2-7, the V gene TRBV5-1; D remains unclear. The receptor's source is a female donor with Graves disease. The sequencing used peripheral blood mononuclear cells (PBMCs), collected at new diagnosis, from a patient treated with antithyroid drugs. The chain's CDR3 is CASSSLSIRYEQYF. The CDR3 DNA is TGTGCCAGCAGCTCCCTCTCCATACGTTACGAGCAGTACTTC.